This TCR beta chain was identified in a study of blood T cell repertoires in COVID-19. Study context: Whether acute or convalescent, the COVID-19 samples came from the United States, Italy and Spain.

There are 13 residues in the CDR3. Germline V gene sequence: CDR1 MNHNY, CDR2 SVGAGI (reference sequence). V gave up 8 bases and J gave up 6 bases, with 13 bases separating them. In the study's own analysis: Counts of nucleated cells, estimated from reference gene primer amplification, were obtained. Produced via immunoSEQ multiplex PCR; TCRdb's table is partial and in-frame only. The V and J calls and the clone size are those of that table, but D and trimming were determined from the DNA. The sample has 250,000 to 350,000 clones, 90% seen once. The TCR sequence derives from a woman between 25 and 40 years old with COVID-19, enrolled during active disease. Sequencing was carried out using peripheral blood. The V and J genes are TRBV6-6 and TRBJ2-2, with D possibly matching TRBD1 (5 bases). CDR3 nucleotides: TGTGCCAGCGGTCGCGACAGCTCCGGGGAGCTGTTTTTT. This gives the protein CASGRDSSGELFF.